The 22 T cell receptor beta chains below come from one sample, sequenced in a study of lung T cells in sarcoidosis with Löfgren's syndrome. TCRdb ran MiXCR on the reads and lists one entry per CDR3 protein. Among 50,000 to 65,000 distinct CDR3 sequences listed, around 20% were seen once. Material for sequencing was CD4+ T cells from PBMCs. Receptor source: a human donor with sarcoidosis (Löfgren's syndrome or another form), or a control subject (not recorded which).

This clonotype was found many times. CDR3 protein: CASSPGQANGLFF. The CDR3 coding sequence is TGTGCCAGCAGCCCCGGGCAAGCTAACGGGCTGTTTTTT. This chain connects TRBV7-2 to TRBJ2-2; D not resolved. This CDR3 is 13 amino acids long. V gave up 5 bases and J gave up 13 bases, with 17 bases separating them. Germline assignment: CDR1 SGHTA and CDR2 FQGNSA.

This clonotype was observed many times. The chain is built from TRBV4-1 and TRBJ2-1; D is unclear. The germline CDR1 and CDR2 sequences are MGHRA and YSYEKL. V lost 0 bases and J lost 7, with 10 bases in between. This CDR3 is built from 14 residues. CDR3 region: CASSQEWAINEQFF. The CDR3 nucleotides read TGCGCCAGCAGCCAAGAGTGGGCCATAAATGAGCAGTTCTTC.

Comment on this clonotype: A much more abundant neighbour one base away suggests this may be a read error. The CDR3 is CASSPSGTGQDIHYF. CDR3 DNA sequence: TGTGCCAGCAGCCCGTCCGGGACAGGGCAAGACATTCATTACTTC. This chain links TRBV28 with TRBJ2-4, with TRBD1 matching over 9 bases. Germline lookup yields CDR1 MDHEN and CDR2 SYDVKM. The CDR3 loop spans 15 amino acids.

The gene calls are TRBV2 and TRBJ2-1; weak D call: TRBD2 (7 bases). This CDR3 comprises 12 residues. Germline CDR1 SNHLY, CDR2 FYNNEI. The V end was cut by 7 bases, the J end by 8 bases, with 12 bases between. CDR3 residues: CASKGGEDEQFF. The CDR3, as DNA: TGTGCCAGCAAGGGGGGGGAAGATGAGCAGTTCTTC.

The genes are TRBV2 and TRBJ2-5, with 12 bases lining up with TRBD2. This CDR3 spans 14 amino acids. Germline CDR1 and CDR2: SNHLY and FYNNEI. V was clipped by 11 bases and J by 5 bases; unmatched bases: 9. The CDR3 nucleotides are TGTGCCGGACCTCCCCTAGCGGGAGGGGAGACCCAGTACTTC. Its translation: CAGPPLAGGETQYF.

This clonotype has a count of ten or more. The CDR3 reads CASSLGQGLLNTEAFF. CDR3 in DNA: TGCGCCAGCAGCTTGGGACAGGGACTTTTGAACACTGAAGCTTTCTTT. The genes are TRBV5-1 and TRBJ1-1; 7 positions match TRBD1. Germline lookup yields CDR1 SGHRS and CDR2 YFSETQ. The ends lost 0 bases at V and 0 bases at J; junction bases unmatched: 5. The CDR3 length is 16 residues.

This clonotype was counted many times. This rearrangement joins TRBV28 to TRBJ1-1; 7 nucleotides line up with TRBD1. Germline V gene sequence: CDR1 MDHEN, CDR2 SYDVKM. V shed 5 bases and J 2 bases; nucleotides not matched to a gene: 8. This CDR3 has 15 amino acids. The CDR3 DNA reads TGTGCCAGCAGTCCAGGGGGTCTTGGAAACACTGAAGCTTTCTTT. This gives the protein CASSPGGLGNTEAFF.

The genes are TRBV19 and TRBJ1-5; TRBD1 might be the D (6 bases). V gave up 6 bases and J gave up 6 bases, with 12 bases separating them. This CDR3 is built from 13 residues. CDR1 and CDR2 from the germline V gene are LNHDA and SQIVND (reference sequence). CDR3 nucleotides: TGTGCCAGTAGGAAACAGGGCGGTCAGCCCCAGCATTTT. Protein sequence: CASRKQGGQPQHF.

This clonotype has a count of ten or more. The chain recombines TRBV2 with TRBJ2-3; D not certain. With 4 bases removed from V and 2 bases from J, the gap between germline ends came to 7 bases. The CDR3 contains 13 residues. Germline values: CDR1 SNHLY, CDR2 FYNNEI. The CDR3 DNA reads TGTGCCAGCAGTGTGCGATACACAGATACGCAGTATTTT. Amino acid sequence: CASSVRYTDTQYF.

This clonotype was recorded many times. The chain uses TRBV28 and TRBJ2-5; TRBD1 matches at 7 bases. The J segment lost 1 base and the V segment lost 2 bases, leaving 4 bases of the junction unmatched. Germline CDR1 is MDHEN and CDR2 is SYDVKM. The CDR3 spans 15 residues. Written as DNA, the CDR3 is TGTGCCAGCAGTTTACGGGACAGCTTCCAAGAGACCCAGTACTTC. Translated, it gives CASSLRDSFQETQYF. The full variable domain, rest sourced from reference TRBV28 and TRBJ2-5, is DVKVTQSSRYLVKRTGEKVFLECVQDMDHENMFWYRQDPGLGLRLIYFSYDVKMKEKGDIPEGYSVSREKKERFSLILESASTNQTSMYLCASSLRDSFQETQYFGPGTRLLVL.

The sample holds many counts of this clonotype. The chain uses TRBV20-1 and TRBJ2-1; tentatively, D is TRBD2 (6 bases). The CDR3 contains 14 residues. CDR1 and CDR2 (germline): DFQATT, SNEGSKA (reference sequence). Trimming took off 3 bases at V and 10 bases at J, with 19 bases between the two ends. CDR3 protein: CSASWGAGRREQFF. CDR3 in DNA: TGCAGTGCTAGTTGGGGCGCAGGGAGGAGGGAGCAGTTCTTC.

This clonotype was seen once. The chain joins TRBV24-1 to TRBJ2-5; D is perhaps TRBD1 or TRBD2 (6 bases each). The CDR3 spans 13 residues. Germline CDR1 is KGHDR and CDR2 is SFDVKD. V lost 7 bases and J 9 bases, leaving 17 bases between the germline ends. The CDR3 DNA reads as TGTGCCACCAGAGAGACAGGAGGGGAGGCCCAGTACTTC. Its protein product is CATRETGGEAQYF.

In this sample, this clonotype turned up many times. This sequence joins TRBV24-1 and TRBJ2-3; D is perhaps TRBD2 (6 bases). The V end lost 5 bases, the J end lost 1 base, and 15 bases lay between the germline ends. This CDR3 region has 16 residues. CDR1 is KGHDR, CDR2 SFDVKD, per germline. The CDR3 DNA follows: TGTGCCACCAGTGCTGGGGGGACCCCCGGCACAGATACGCAGTATTTT. Residues: CATSAGGTPGTDTQYF.

This clonotype is a singleton in its sample. Its ends do not fully match the called genes, so a read error is possible. CDR3 nucleotide sequence: TGTGCCAGCAGTTTAGGGGGGGCCTCTAGAAACACCATATATTTT. This codes for CASSLGGASRNTIYF. The V call is TRBV28, the J call TRBJ1-3, with D perhaps matching TRBD1 (6 bases). Germline V gives CDR1 MDHEN, CDR2 SYDVKM. CDR3 length: 15 amino acids.

The V gene is TRBV9, the J gene TRBJ2-1, with 9 bases identical to TRBD1. CDR1 and CDR2 (germline): SGDLS, YYNGEE. The CDR3 is 16 amino acids. After removal of 3 bases from V and 3 bases from J, the junction contained 7 bases not matched to a gene. The DNA for the CDR3 is TGTGCCAGCAGCGACTCGACAGGGGGAGGCTACAATGAGCAGTTCTTC. Amino acids: CASSDSTGGGYNEQFF.

Ten or more counts support this clonotype. One end of the junction is discordant with germline, which a read error may explain. CDR3 in amino acids: CASSQEVGFTDTQYF. DNA of the CDR3: TGTGCTAGCAGCCAAGAAGTAGGGTTCACAGATACGCAGTATTTT. This rearrangement joins TRBV4-2 to TRBJ2-3; no clear D gene. The CDR3 loop spans 15 amino acids. From germline, CDR1 is LGHNA and CDR2 YNFKEQ.

The V and J genes are TRBV30 and TRBJ2-5; 7 bases are a match to TRBD1. Germline CDR1 GTSNPN, CDR2 SVGIG (reference sequence). The CDR3 totals 13 residues. V lost 2 bases and J lost 2; bases outside the gene matches: 2. Here the CDR3 DNA reads TGTGCCTGGAGTCGACAGGGTCAAGAGACCCAGTACTTC. Translation gives CAWSRQGQETQYF.

At least ten counts were recorded for this clonotype. V and J are TRBV20-1 and TRBJ2-5; D uncertain. CDR3 size: 13 residues. Per germline, CDR1 DFQATT and CDR2 SNEGSKA (reference sequence). V dropped 3 bases and J dropped 5 bases, with 13 bases sitting between them. The DNA for the CDR3 is TGCAGTGCTAGGCTCTCGGAATGGGAGACCCAGTACTTC. Protein: CSARLSEWETQYF.

This clonotype was seen only a few times. The V gene is TRBV28, the J gene TRBJ2-7; 7 bases align to TRBD1. There are 15 residues in the CDR3. Trimming cost V 2 bases and J 0 bases; bases outside gene matches: 4. CDR1 MDHEN and CDR2 SYDVKM come from the germline V gene. For the CDR3, the DNA is TGTGCCAGCAGTTTACCGACAGGGAACTCCTACGAGCAGTACTTC. Protein product: CASSLPTGNSYEQYF.

This clonotype has just a few counts. The chain combines TRBV28 with TRBJ2-3; perhaps TRBD2 as D (7 bases). The V gene lost 5 bases and the J gene lost 6 bases, with 18 bases spanning the gap. The germline CDR1 and CDR2 sequences are MDHEN and SYDVKM. The CDR3 totals 15 residues. The CDR3, as DNA: TGTGCCAGCAGTCCTGGGGGGGGGCCAGGGGATACGCAGTATTTT. Protein sequence: CASSPGGGPGDTQYF.

As for this clonotype: One base away lies a much larger clone, so this may be a sequencing read error. Since the CDR3 does not end with the conserved phenylalanine or tryptophan, this likely comes from a read error. V usage is TRBV28 and J usage is TRBJ2-1; 7 nucleotides agree with TRBD1. The V segment lost 7 bases and the J segment 10 bases; nucleotides outside the gene matches: 4. Germline V gene lookup returns CDR1 MDHEN and CDR2 SYDVKM. The CDR3 runs 11 residues. The CDR3 nucleotides read TGTGCCAGCATTACAGGGGTAGAGCAGTTCCTC. The encoded protein is CASITGVEQFL.

This clonotype was observed a handful of times. The CDR3 DNA reads TGCGCCAGCAGTCCCGGGACTAGCGGGAGCAATGAGCAGTTCTTC. Residues: CASSPGTSGSNEQFF. V usage is TRBV5-1 and J usage is TRBJ2-1; 14 nucleotides agree with TRBD2. The CDR3 covers 15 residues. CDR1 and CDR2 (germline): SGHRS, YFSETQ. V gave up 5 bases and J gave up 6 bases; unmatched junction bases: 4.